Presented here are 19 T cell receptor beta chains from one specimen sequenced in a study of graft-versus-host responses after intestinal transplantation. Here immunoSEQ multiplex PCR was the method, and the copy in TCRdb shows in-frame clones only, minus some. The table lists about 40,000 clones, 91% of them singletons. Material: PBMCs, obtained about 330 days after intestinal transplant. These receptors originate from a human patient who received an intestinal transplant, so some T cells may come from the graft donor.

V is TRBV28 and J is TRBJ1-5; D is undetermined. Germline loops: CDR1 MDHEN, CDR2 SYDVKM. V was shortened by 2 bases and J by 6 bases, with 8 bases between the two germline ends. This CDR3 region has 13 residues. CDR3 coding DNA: TGTGCCAGCAGTTTACGTCCCGGTCAGCCCCAGCATTTT. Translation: CASSLRPGQPQHF. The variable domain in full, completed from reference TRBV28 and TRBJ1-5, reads DVKVTQSSRYLVKRTGEKVFLECVQDMDHENMFWYRQDPGLGLRLIYFSYDVKMKEKGDIPEGYSVSREKKERFSLILESASTNQTSMYLCASSLRPGQPQHFGDGTRLSIL.

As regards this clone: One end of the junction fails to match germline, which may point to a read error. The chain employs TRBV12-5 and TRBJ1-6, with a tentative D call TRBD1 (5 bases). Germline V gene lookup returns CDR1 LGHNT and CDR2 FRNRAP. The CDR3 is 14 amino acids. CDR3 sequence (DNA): TGTGTTAGTGGTTTGGATTACAGGTATTCACCCCTCCACTTT. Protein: CVSGLDYRYSPLHF.

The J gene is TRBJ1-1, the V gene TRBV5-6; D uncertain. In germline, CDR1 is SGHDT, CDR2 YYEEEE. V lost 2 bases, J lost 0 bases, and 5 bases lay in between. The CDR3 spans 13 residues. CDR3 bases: TGTGCCAGCAGCTTTATCATGAACACTGAAGCTTTCTTT. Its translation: CASSFIMNTEAFF.

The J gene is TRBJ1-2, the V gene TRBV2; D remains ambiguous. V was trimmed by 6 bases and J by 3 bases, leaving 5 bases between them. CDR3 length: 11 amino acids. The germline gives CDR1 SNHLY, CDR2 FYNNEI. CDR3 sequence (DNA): TGTGCCAGCAGCGCCTACTATGGCTACACCTTC. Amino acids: CASSAYYGYTF.

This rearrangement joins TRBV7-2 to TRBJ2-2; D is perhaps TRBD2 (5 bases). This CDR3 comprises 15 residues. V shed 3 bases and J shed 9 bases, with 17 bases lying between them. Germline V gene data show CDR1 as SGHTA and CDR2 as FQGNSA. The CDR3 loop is CASSFEPSQDRELFF. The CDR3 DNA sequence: TGTGCCAGCAGCTTTGAGCCTAGCCAGGACCGGGAGCTGTTTTTT.

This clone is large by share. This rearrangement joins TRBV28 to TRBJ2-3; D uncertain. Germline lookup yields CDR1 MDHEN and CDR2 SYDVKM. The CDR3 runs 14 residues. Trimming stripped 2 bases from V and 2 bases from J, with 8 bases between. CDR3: CASSLQEYTDTQYF. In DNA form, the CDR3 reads TGTGCCAGCAGTTTACAGGAATACACAGATACGCAGTATTTT.

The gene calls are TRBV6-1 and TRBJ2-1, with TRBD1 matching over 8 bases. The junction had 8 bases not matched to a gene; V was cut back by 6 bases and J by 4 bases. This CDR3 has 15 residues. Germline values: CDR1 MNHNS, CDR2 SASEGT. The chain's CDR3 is CASSLDRGIYNEQFF. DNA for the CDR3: TGTGCCAGCAGCCTAGACAGGGGCATTTACAATGAGCAGTTCTTC.

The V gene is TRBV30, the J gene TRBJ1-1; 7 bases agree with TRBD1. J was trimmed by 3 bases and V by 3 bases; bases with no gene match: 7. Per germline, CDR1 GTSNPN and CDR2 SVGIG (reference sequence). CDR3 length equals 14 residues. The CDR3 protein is CAWSPGTGDTEAFF. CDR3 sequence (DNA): TGTGCCTGGAGCCCAGGAACAGGGGACACTGAAGCTTTCTTT.

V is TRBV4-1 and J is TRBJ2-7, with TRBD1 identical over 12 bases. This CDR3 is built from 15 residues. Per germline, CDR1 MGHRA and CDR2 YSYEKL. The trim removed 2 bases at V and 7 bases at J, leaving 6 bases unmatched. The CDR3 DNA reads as TGCGCCAGCAGCCAAACCGGGACAGGGGGCGAGGAGCAGTACTTC. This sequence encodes CASSQTGTGGEEQYF.

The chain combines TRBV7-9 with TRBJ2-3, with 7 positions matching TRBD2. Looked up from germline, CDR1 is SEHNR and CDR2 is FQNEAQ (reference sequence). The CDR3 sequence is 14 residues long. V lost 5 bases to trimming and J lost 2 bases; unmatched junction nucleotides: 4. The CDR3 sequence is CASSPGLHTDTQYF. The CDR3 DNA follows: TGTGCCAGCAGCCCGGGACTACACACAGATACGCAGTATTTT.

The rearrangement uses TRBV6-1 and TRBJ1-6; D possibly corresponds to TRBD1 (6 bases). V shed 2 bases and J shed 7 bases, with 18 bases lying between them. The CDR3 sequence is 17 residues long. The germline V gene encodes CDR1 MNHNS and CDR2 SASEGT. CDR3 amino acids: CASSESGWGADNSPLHF. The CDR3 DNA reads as TGTGCCAGCAGTGAATCGGGTTGGGGGGCGGACAATTCACCCCTCCACTTT.

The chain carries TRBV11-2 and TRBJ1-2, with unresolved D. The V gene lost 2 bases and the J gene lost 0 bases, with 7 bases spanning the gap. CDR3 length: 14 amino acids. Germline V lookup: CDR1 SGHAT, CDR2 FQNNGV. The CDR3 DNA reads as TGTGCCAGCAGCTTACAGCCGTCTAACTATGGCTACACCTTC. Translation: CASSLQPSNYGYTF.

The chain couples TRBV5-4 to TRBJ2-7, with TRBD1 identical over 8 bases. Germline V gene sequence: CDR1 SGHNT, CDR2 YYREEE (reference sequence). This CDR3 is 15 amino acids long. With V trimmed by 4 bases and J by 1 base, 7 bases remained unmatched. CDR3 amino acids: CASSDRTGPSYEQYF. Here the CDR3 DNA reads TGTGCCAGCAGCGACCGGACAGGGCCTTCCTACGAGCAGTACTTC.

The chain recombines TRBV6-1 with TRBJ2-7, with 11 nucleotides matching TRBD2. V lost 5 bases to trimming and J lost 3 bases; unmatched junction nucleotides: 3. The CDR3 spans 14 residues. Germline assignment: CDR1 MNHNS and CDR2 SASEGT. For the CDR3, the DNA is TGTGCCAGCAGTTCCGGACTAGCGGGCTACGAGCAGTACTTC. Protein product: CASSSGLAGYEQYF.

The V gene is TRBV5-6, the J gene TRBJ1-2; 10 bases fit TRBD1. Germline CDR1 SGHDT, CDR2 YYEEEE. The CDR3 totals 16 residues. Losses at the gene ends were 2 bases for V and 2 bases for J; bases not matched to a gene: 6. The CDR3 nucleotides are TGTGCCAGCAGCTTTTTACCGGGACAGGGGAACTATGGCTACACCTTC. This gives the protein CASSFLPGQGNYGYTF.

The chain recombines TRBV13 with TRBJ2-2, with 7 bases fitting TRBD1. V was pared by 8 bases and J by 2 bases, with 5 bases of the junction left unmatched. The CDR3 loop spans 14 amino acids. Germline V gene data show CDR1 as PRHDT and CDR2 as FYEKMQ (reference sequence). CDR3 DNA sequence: TGTGCCAGCGCAGGGGGTGTTAACACCGGGGAGCTGTTTTTT. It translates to CASAGGVNTGELFF.

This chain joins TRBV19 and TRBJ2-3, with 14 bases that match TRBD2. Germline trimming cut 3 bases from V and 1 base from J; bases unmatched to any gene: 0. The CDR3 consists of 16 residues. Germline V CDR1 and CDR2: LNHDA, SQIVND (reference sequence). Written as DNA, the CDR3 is TGTGCCAGTAGTATGGGACTAGCGGGAGGCACAGATACGCAGTATTTT. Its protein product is CASSMGLAGGTDTQYF.

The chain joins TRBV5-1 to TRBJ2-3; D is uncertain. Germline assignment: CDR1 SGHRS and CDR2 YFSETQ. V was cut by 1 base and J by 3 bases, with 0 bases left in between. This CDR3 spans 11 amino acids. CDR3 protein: CASSLTDTQYF. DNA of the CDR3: TGCGCCAGCAGCTTGACAGATACGCAGTATTTT.

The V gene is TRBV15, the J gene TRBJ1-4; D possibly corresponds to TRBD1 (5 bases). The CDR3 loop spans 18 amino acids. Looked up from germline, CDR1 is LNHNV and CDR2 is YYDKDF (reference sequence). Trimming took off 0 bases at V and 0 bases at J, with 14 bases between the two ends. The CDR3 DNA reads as TGTGCCACCAGCAGAGATCGGGGCAGTGGGGCAACTAATGAAAAACTGTTTTTT. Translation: CATSRDRGSGATNEKLFF. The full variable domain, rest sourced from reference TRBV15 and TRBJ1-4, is DAMVIQNPRYQVTQFGKPVTLSCSQTLNHNVMYWYQQKSSQAPKLLFHYYDKDFNNEADTPDNFQSRRPNTSFCFLDIRSPGLGDTAMYLCATSRDRGSGATNEKLFFGSGTQLSVL.